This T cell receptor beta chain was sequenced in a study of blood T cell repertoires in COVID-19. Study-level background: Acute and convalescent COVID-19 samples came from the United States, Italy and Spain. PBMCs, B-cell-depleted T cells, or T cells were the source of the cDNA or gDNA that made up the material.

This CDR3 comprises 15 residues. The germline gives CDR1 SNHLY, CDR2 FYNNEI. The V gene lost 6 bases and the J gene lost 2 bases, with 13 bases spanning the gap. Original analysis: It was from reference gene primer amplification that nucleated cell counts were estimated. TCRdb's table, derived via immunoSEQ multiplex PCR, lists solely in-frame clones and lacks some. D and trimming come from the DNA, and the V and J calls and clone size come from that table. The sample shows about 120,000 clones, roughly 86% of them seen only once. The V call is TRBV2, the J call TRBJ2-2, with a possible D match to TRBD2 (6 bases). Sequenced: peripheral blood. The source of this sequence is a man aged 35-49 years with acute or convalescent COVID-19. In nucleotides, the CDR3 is TGTGCCAGCAGCCCGGACGGGACTAACACCGGGGAGCTGTTTTTT. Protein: CASSPDGTNTGELFF. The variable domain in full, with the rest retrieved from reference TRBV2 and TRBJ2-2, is EPEVTQTPSHQVTQMGQEVILRCVPISNHLYFYWYRQILGQKVEFLVSFYNNEISEKSEIFDDQFSVERPDGSNFTLKIRSTKLEDSAMYFCASSPDGTNTGELFFGEGSRLTVL.